The source of this T cell receptor beta chain is a study of blood T cell repertoires in COVID-19. The study drew participants aged about 18 to 95 years from some 25 US areas. Participant-reported clinical history was the basis for cohort assignment. Per the original methods: Amplifying reference gene primers gave estimates of nucleated cell counts. Libraries were prepared by immunoSEQ multiplex PCR; TCRdb keeps only in-frame clonotypes and omits some of them. V, J and clone size derive from that table, while D and trimming were established from the DNA sequence. Among a few hundred thousand clones listed, roughly 90% were seen once. In germline, CDR1 is LNHDA, CDR2 SQIVND (reference sequence). The CDR3 has 13 residues. The V and J ends lost 7 bases and 1 base respectively, with 10 bases between them.

The V gene is TRBV19, the J gene TRBJ1-2, with D perhaps TRBD1 (6 bases). The sequenced sample was PBMCs or T cells enriched from blood (not recorded which). This clonotype was obtained from a woman aged 30 to 39 who had recovered from COVID-19. The DNA for the CDR3 is TGTGCCAGTAAGCGACAGGATAACTATGGCTACACCTTC. It yields the protein CASKRQDNYGYTF.